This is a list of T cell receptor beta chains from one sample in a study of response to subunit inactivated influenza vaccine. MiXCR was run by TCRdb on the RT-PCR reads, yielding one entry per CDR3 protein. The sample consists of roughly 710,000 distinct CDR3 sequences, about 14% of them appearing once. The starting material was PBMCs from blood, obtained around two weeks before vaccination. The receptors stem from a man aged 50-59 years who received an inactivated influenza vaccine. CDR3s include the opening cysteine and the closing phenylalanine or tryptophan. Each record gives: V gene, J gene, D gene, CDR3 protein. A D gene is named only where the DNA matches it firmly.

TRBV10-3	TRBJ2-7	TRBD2	CAISESGLLAGEQYF
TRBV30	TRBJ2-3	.	CAWSMGTQNTDTQYF
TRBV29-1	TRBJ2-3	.	CSGRSGWSTDTQYF
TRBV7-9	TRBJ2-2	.	CASSRDIHGELFF
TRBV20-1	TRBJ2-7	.	CSARGTAYEQYF
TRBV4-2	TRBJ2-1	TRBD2	CASSPREAGEYNEQFF
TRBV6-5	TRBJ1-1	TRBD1	CASSTTGGAEAFF
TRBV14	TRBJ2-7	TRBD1	CASSQEGQGMYEQYF
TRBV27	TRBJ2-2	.	CASSLRFTGELFF
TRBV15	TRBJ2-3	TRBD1	CATSRDLRWDRGLTDMQYF
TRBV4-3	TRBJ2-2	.	CASSQDSRGAFTGELFF
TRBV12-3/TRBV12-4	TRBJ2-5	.	CASSYYETQYF
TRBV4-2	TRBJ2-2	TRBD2	CASSQEAGGPTGELFF
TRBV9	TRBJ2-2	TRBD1	CASSGSGTGVTGELFF
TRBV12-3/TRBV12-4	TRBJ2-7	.	CASSLGWGRLSQYF
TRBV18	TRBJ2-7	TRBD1	CASSPPGQGTYEQYF
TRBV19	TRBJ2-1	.	CASSMMVTYNEQFF
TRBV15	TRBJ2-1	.	CATSRGGTSLNEQFF
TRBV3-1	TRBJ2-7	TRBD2	CASSQRTSGRISYEQYF
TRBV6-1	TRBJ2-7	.	CASSETVSGTAAYEQYF
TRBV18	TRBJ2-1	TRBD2	CASSSGLAGVEFF
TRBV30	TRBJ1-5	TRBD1	CAWSTGQTNQPQHF
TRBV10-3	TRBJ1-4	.	CAISDPTATNEKLFF
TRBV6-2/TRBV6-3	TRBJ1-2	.	CASSLLTGHRVGYGYTF
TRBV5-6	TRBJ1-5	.	CASSSRWDLNQPQHF